Listed here are 5 T cell receptor beta chains from one sample, sequenced in a study of shared clonotypes between healthy human individuals. Terminally differentiated effector memory CD45RA+ cells were excluded by CCR7 positive selection of CD45RO-negative cells. Profiled with immunoSEQ multiplex PCR; TCRdb holds only in-frame clones, not every one. The table records about 1.9 million clones, just under 95% of them present only once. The sequencing sample was made of naive CD8+ T cells from PBMCs. The receptors come from a man between 18 and 29 years old in good health. Some clones in this sample may be carry-over from other donors' samples.

The gene calls are TRBV4-3 and TRBJ2-3; D is undetermined. The CDR3 loop spans 14 amino acids. Germline CDR1 reads LGHNA; CDR2 reads YSLEER. V lost 4 bases and J lost 9, with 17 bases in between. The CDR3 here is CASSLSIGSSTQYF. CDR3 bases: TGCGCCAGCAGCCTCTCAATTGGGTCTTCAACGCAGTATTTT.

The chain uses TRBV6-5 and TRBJ2-3, with a weak D call TRBD2 (6 bases). The V and J ends lost 6 bases and 0 bases respectively, with 10 bases between them. The CDR3 totals 14 residues. Germline V gene lookup returns CDR1 MNHEY and CDR2 SVGAGI. DNA of the CDR3: TGTGCCAGCAGGTGGGGGGAAAGCACAGATACGCAGTATTTT. Translating gives CASRWGESTDTQYF.

A word on this clone: This same CDR3 is encoded by further DNA sequences in the sample. The genes are TRBV4-3 and TRBJ2-5, with 10 nucleotides matching TRBD2. Germline assignment: CDR1 LGHNA and CDR2 YSLEER. Unmatched junction bases numbered 2, after V lost 1 base and J lost 3 bases. The CDR3 is 15 residues long. The CDR3 sequence: CASSQGTSGKETQYF. The CDR3 bases are TGCGCCAGCAGCCAAGGGACTAGCGGAAAAGAGACCCAGTACTTC.

The chain is built from TRBV6-1 and TRBJ2-5, with 10 bases that match TRBD2. Looked up from germline, CDR1 is MNHNS and CDR2 is SASEGT. The CDR3 totals 15 residues. V was clipped by 7 bases and J by 5 bases; unmatched bases: 10. CDR3 protein: CASKFLAGASETQYF. CDR3 in DNA: TGTGCCAGCAAGTTCCTAGCGGGAGCATCCGAGACCCAGTACTTC.

This clone has just a few counts. The J gene is TRBJ1-1, the V gene TRBV27, with TRBD1 identical over 9 bases. The CDR3 extends over 14 amino acids. Germline CDR1 and CDR2: MNHEY and SMNVEV (reference sequence). V gave up 7 bases and J gave up 5 bases; unmatched junction bases: 8. This CDR3 reads CASTRTGAITEAFF. In nucleotides, the CDR3 is TGTGCCAGCACCCGGACAGGGGCAATAACTGAAGCTTTCTTT.